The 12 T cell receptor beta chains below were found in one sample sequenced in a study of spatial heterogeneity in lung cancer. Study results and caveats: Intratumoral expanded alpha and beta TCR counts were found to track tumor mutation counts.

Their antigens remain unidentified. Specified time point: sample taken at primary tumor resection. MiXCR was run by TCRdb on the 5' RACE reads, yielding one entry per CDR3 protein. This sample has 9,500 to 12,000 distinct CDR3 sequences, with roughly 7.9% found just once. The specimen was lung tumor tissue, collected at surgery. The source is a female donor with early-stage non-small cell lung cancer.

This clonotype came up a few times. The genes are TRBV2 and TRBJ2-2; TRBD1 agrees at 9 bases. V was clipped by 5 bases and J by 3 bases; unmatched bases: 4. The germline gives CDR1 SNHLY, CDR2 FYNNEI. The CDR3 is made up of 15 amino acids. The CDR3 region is CASSFRTGDTGELFF. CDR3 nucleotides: TGTGCCAGCAGTTTCCGGACAGGGGACACCGGGGAGCTGTTTTTT.

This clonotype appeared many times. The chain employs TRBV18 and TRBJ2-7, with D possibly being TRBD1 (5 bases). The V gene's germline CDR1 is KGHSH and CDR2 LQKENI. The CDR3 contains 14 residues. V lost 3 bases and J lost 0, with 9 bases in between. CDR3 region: CASSPGPGSYEQYF. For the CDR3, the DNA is TGTGCCAGCTCACCGGGGCCTGGCTCCTACGAGCAGTACTTC. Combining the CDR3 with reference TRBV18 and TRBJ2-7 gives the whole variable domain NAGVMQNPRHLVRRRGQEARLRCSPMKGHSHVYWYRQLPEEGLKFMVYLQKENIIDESGMPKERFSAEFPKEGPSILRIQQVVRGDSAAYFCASSPGPGSYEQYFGPGTRLTVT.

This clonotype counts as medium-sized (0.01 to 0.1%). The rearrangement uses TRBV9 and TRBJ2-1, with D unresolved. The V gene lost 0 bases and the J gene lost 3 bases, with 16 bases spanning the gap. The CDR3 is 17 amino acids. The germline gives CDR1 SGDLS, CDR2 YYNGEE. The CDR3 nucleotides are TGTGCCAGCAGCGTAGATCAGGCAGTGCAAATCTACAATGAGCAGTTCTTC. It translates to CASSVDQAVQIYNEQFF.

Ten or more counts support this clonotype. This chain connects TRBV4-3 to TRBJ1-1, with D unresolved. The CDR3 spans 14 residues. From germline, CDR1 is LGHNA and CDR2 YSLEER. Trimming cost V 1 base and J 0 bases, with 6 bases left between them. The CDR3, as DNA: TGCGCCAGCAGCCAAGGAGGGCTGAACACTGAAGCTTTCTTT. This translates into CASSQGGLNTEAFF.

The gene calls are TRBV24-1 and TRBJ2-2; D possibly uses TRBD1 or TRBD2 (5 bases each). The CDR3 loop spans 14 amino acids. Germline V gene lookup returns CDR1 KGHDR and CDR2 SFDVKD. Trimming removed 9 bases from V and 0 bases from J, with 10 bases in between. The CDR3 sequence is CATGGHPNTGELFF. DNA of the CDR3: TGTGCCACCGGAGGACACCCGAACACCGGGGAGCTGTTTTTT.

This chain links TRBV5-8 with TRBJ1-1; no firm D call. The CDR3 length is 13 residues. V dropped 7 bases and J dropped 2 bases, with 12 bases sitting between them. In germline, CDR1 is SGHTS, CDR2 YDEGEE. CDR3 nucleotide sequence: TGTGCCAGCCGGGCCAGCCTTAACACTGAAGCTTTCTTT. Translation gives CASRASLNTEAFF.

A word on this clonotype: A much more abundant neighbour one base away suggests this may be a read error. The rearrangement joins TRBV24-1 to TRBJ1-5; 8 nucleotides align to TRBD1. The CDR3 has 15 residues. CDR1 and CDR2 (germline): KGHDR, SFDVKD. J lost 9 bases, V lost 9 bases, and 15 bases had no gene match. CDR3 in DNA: TGTGCCACCTGTGCTCCCGGACAGGGTAGTTTGCCCCAGCATTTT. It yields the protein CATCAPGQGSLPQHF.

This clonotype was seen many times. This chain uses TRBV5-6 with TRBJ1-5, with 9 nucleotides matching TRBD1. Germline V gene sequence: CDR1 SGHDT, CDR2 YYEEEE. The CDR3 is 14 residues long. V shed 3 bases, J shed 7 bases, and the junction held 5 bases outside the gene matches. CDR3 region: CASSSDRGGQPQHF. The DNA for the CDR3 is TGTGCCAGCAGCTCGGACAGGGGTGGCCAGCCCCAGCATTTT.

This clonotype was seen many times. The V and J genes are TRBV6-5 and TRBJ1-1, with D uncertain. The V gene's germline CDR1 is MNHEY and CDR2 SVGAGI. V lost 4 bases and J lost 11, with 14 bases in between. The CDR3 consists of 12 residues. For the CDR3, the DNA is TGTGCCAGCAGTTCCGAGGAGGGTTGGGCTTTCTTT. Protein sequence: CASSSEEGWAFF.

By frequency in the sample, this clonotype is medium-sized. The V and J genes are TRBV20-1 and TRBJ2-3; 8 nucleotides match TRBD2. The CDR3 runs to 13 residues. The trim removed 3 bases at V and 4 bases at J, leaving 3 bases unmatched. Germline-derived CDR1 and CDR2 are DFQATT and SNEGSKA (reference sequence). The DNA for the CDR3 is TGCAGTGCTAGCGGGGGGGCCGCAGATACGCAGTATTTT. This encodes CSASGGAADTQYF.

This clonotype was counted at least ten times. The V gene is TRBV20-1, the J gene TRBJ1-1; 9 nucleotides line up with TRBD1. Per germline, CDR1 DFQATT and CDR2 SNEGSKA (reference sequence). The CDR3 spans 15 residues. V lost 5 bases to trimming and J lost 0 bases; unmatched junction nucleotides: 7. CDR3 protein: CSAGQGRGMNTEAFF. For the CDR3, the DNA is TGCAGTGCTGGACAGGGGAGGGGAATGAACACTGAAGCTTTCTTT.

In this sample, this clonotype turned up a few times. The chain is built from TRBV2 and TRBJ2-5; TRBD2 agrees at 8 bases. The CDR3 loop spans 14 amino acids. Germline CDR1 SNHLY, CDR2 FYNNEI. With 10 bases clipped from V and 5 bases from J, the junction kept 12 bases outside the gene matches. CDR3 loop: CAIRAGGIRETQYF. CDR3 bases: TGTGCCATTCGGGCGGGGGGCATAAGGGAGACCCAGTACTTC.